A single sample gave rise to the 7 T cell receptor beta chains below, sequenced in a study of metastatic and nonmetastatic thyroid tumors. TCRdb re-called the PCR reads with MiXCR. The top ten hold about a sixth of the sample, which has 35,000 to 50,000 clones, around a fifth seen once. No treatment of any kind had been given to any patient before thyroid surgery. The sample consisted of blood. Receptor source: a female donor with papillary thyroid cancer or a benign thyroid nodule (not recorded which). Some clones in this sample may be carry-over from other donors' samples.

This clone was seen only once. The V gene is TRBV13, the J gene TRBJ2-2, with 9 bases aligning to TRBD2. This CDR3 spans 16 amino acids. Germline V gene data show CDR1 as PRHDT and CDR2 as FYEKMQ (reference sequence). V lost 0 bases to trimming and J lost 5 bases; unmatched junction nucleotides: 4. The CDR3 loop reads CASSLGLAGRTGELFF. The CDR3 DNA reads as TGTGCCAGCAGCTTAGGGCTAGCGGGAAGAACCGGGGAGCTGTTTTTT.

A few counts support this clone. A read error may be the cause here, since a much bigger clone is one base away. This chain uses TRBV28 with TRBJ2-2; D is unclear. The CDR3 consists of 12 residues. CDR1 and CDR2 (germline): MDHEN, SYDVKM. In DNA, the CDR3 is TGTGCCAGCATGACTTCCACCCGGGAGCTGTTTTTT. This encodes CASMTSTRELFF.

The rearrangement uses TRBV5-8 and TRBJ2-7; D might be TRBD2 (6 bases). V was shortened by 0 bases and J by 3 bases, with 13 bases between the two germline ends. The CDR3 is 15 amino acids. Germline V gene data show CDR1 as SGHTS and CDR2 as YDEGEE. This CDR3 is CASSLEGGIVYEQYF. Written as DNA, the CDR3 is TGTGCCAGCAGCTTGGAGGGCGGGATCGTCTACGAGCAGTACTTC.

The chain employs TRBV28 and TRBJ2-1; D tentatively fits TRBD1 or TRBD2 (6 bases each). Trimming stripped 3 bases from V and 7 bases from J, with 31 bases between. CDR1 and CDR2 from the germline V gene are MDHEN and SYDVKM. The CDR3 contains 20 residues. CDR3 region: CASSLISGRQGTYGGNEQFF. CDR3 sequence (DNA): TGTGCCAGCAGTTTGATTTCTGGGCGGCAGGGGACCTATGGAGGGAATGAGCAGTTCTTC.

This clone was observed many times. CDR3 nucleotide sequence: TGTGCCAGCAGCTTAGACGGGACTCAAGAGACCCAGTACTTC. Encoded protein: CASSLDGTQETQYF. The chain employs TRBV3-1 and TRBJ2-5, with D possibly being TRBD2 (6 bases). V lost 5 bases and J 2 bases, leaving 12 bases between the germline ends. Germline V gene data show CDR1 as LGHDT and CDR2 as YNNKEL (reference sequence). The CDR3 covers 14 residues.

This clone appeared a few times. The chain uses TRBV6-2 or TRBV6-3 and TRBJ2-7, with D unresolved. V was clipped by 5 bases and J by 9 bases, with 11 bases between them. The CDR3 is 11 residues long. Germline-derived CDR1 and CDR2 are MNHEY and SVGEGT. The CDR3 here is CASSPMLVQYF. The DNA of the CDR3 is TGTGCCAGCAGTCCAATGCTCGTGCAGTACTTC.

This sequence joins TRBV7-9 and TRBJ2-3; D gene unclear. The CDR3 runs to 13 residues. Trimming took 5 bases from V and 11 from J, leaving 17 bases between them. Germline CDR1 reads SEHNR; CDR2 reads FQNEAQ (reference sequence). CDR3 nucleotides: TGTGCCAGCAGCCTCCCACGTACTTTATGGCAGTATTTT. It is translated as CASSLPRTLWQYF.